A single sample is the source of the 14 T cell receptor beta chains below, sequenced in a study of follicular helper T cells after annual influenza vaccination. Assay: immunoSEQ multiplex PCR; the TCRdb copy retains only in-frame clones and omits some. The data show 1,000 to 1,500 clones, with under 90% seen just once and more than 3% held by the top ten. Time point given: 2015-2016 season, 7 days after influenza vaccination. This specimen was CXCR5+ CD38- circulating T follicular helper cells from blood, taken 7 days after influenza vaccination. The subset: circulating Tfh, non-naive CD4+CXCR5+PD-1+ (ICOS+CD38+ or ICOS-CD38-). Receptors were obtained from an adult who received the influenza vaccine.

V and J are TRBV11-2 and TRBJ2-3; 7 bases line up with TRBD1. The V gene end was trimmed by 5 bases and the J gene end by 0 bases; junction bases not matched to a gene: 5. The germline gives CDR1 SGHAT, CDR2 FQNNGV. The CDR3 runs to 15 residues. CDR3 residues: CASSRTGVSTDTQYF. CDR3 nucleotides: TGTGCCAGCAGCCGGACAGGTGTGAGCACAGATACGCAGTATTTT.

V usage is TRBV12-5 and J usage is TRBJ2-1; TRBD1 aligns across 8 bases. This CDR3 contains 16 residues. The germline CDR1 and CDR2 sequences are LGHNT and FRNRAP. V was clipped by 4 bases and J by 6 bases; unmatched bases: 11. The CDR3 spells CASGSPTPDRANEQFF. The CDR3, as DNA: TGTGCTAGTGGTTCCCCAACACCGGACAGGGCCAATGAGCAGTTCTTC.

The chain uses TRBV5-1 and TRBJ1-5; D possibly corresponds to TRBD1 (5 bases). The germline V gene encodes CDR1 SGHRS and CDR2 YFSETQ. The CDR3 spans 15 residues. V lost 5 bases and J lost 4, with 16 bases in between. The chain's CDR3 is CASRVGGTPNQPQHF. Written as DNA, the CDR3 is TGCGCCAGCAGAGTGGGGGGAACTCCGAATCAGCCCCAGCATTTT.

This clone was observed once. This chain connects TRBV5-6 to TRBJ2-4, with TRBD1 matching 9 bases. In germline, CDR1 is SGHDT, CDR2 YYEEEE. Trimming took 3 bases from V and 6 from J; bases not matched to a gene: 1. This CDR3 region has 13 residues. For the CDR3, the DNA is TGTGCCAGCAGCTGGGACAGGGCAAACATTCAGTACTTC. Amino acids: CASSWDRANIQYF.

V usage is TRBV28 and J usage is TRBJ2-7, with 7 bases lining up with TRBD1. Trimming cost V 6 bases and J 2 bases; bases outside gene matches: 7. Germline values: CDR1 MDHEN, CDR2 SYDVKM. There are 14 residues in the CDR3. In DNA, the CDR3 is TGTGCCAGCAGCCAGACGGACAGGCCCTACGAGCAGTACTTC. Residues: CASSQTDRPYEQYF.

This chain uses TRBV5-1 with TRBJ2-1; possibly TRBD2 for D (6 bases). The CDR3 runs to 13 residues. Deletions cut 4 bases from V and 6 bases from J, with 11 bases between. CDR1 is SGHRS, CDR2 YFSETQ, per germline. The DNA for the CDR3 is TGCGCCAGCAGCATAGGGACTGTCAATGAGCAGTTCTTC. This gives the protein CASSIGTVNEQFF. The full variable domain, in which reference TRBV5-1 and TRBJ2-1 provide the parts outside the CDR3, is KAGVTQTPRYLIKTRGQQVTLSCSPISGHRSVSWYQQTPGQGLQFLFEYFSETQRNKGNFPGRFSGRQFSNSRSEMNVSTLELGDSALYLCASSIGTVNEQFFGPGTRLTVL.

This clone was observed a handful of times. The chain combines TRBV7-2 with TRBJ1-1; D may be TRBD1 (6 bases). Germline values: CDR1 SGHTA, CDR2 FQGNSA. The CDR3 has 19 amino acids. Trimming pared 4 bases from V and 5 bases from J, leaving 29 bases between. The CDR3 spells CASSSLSNRVLDSETEAFF. CDR3 in DNA: TGTGCCAGCAGCTCCTTATCGAACAGGGTTTTGGATTCGGAGACTGAAGCTTTCTTT.

This sequence joins TRBV6-5 and TRBJ2-2; possibly TRBD2 for D (6 bases). CDR1 MNHEY and CDR2 SVGAGI come from the germline V gene. Trimming left V 7 bases short and J 5 bases short, with 14 bases between. The CDR3 has 14 residues. The CDR3 coding sequence is TGTGCCAGCACCCCGAGGAGGGAAACCGGGGAGCTGTTTTTT. Residues: CASTPRRETGELFF.

The chain couples TRBV9 to TRBJ2-2; no clear D gene. V lost 0 bases to trimming and J lost 4 bases, with 13 bases between them. The CDR3 extends over 16 amino acids. Germline V gives CDR1 SGDLS, CDR2 YYNGEE. In DNA, the CDR3 is TGTGCCAGCAGCGTAGGGGGTCGGGTTTCCACCGGGGAGCTGTTTTTT. Translating gives CASSVGGRVSTGELFF.

V and J are TRBV2 and TRBJ1-5, with D hard to call. Germline lookup yields CDR1 SNHLY and CDR2 FYNNEI. This CDR3 spans 14 amino acids. With 4 bases removed from V and 3 bases from J, the gap between germline ends came to 10 bases. The CDR3 protein is CASSVQILNQPQHF. The CDR3 DNA follows: TGTGCCAGCAGTGTACAGATTCTCAATCAGCCCCAGCATTTT.

The chain joins TRBV5-4 to TRBJ2-3, with TRBD2 identical over 7 bases. The germline V gene has CDR1 SGHNT and CDR2 YYREEE (reference sequence). This CDR3 has 17 amino acids. V shed 4 bases, J shed 2 bases, and the junction held 13 bases outside the gene matches. CDR3 sequence reads: CASSLKTSSVPTDTQYF. The DNA for the CDR3 is TGTGCCAGCAGCCTTAAGACTAGCTCAGTACCCACAGATACGCAGTATTTT.

This clone turned up a few times. The chain couples TRBV7-9 to TRBJ2-4; 7 positions match TRBD1. Germline V lookup: CDR1 SEHNR, CDR2 FQNEAQ (reference sequence). The CDR3 runs 12 residues. Germline trimming cut 2 bases from V and 12 bases from J; bases unmatched to any gene: 4. CDR3 nucleotide sequence: TGTGCCAGCAGCTTATGGGACAGCCCTCAGTACTTC. Translation: CASSLWDSPQYF.

The chain is built from TRBV5-5 and TRBJ1-4; TRBD1 matches 7 bases. Trimming took 4 bases from V and 7 from J; bases not matched to a gene: 4. Germline V gene lookup returns CDR1 SGHKS and CDR2 YYEKEE (reference sequence). The CDR3 consists of 13 residues. The CDR3 here is CASSTWDSEKLFF. The CDR3 DNA is TGTGCCAGCAGCACGTGGGACAGTGAAAAACTGTTTTTT.

The V call is TRBV5-8, the J call TRBJ1-3; D unclear. This CDR3 has 12 residues. Germline V gene data show CDR1 as SGHTS and CDR2 as YDEGEE. The germline V and J ends were trimmed by 7 bases and 1 base, with 6 bases remaining between them. The chain's CDR3 is CASRGSGNTIYF. CDR3 bases: TGTGCCAGCCGTGGGTCTGGAAACACCATATATTTT.